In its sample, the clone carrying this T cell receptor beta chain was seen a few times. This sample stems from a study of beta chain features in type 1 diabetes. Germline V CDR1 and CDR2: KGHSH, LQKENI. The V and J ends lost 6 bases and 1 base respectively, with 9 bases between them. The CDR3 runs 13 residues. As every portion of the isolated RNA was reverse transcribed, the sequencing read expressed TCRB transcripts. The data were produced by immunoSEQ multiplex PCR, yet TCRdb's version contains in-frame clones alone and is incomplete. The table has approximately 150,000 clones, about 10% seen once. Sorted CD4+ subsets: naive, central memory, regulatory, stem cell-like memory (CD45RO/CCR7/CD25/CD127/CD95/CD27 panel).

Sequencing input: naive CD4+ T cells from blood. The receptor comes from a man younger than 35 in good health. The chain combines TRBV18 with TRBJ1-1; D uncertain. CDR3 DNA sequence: TGTGCCAGCTCTCTCGACAAGAACACTGAAGCTTTCTTT. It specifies CASSLDKNTEAFF.